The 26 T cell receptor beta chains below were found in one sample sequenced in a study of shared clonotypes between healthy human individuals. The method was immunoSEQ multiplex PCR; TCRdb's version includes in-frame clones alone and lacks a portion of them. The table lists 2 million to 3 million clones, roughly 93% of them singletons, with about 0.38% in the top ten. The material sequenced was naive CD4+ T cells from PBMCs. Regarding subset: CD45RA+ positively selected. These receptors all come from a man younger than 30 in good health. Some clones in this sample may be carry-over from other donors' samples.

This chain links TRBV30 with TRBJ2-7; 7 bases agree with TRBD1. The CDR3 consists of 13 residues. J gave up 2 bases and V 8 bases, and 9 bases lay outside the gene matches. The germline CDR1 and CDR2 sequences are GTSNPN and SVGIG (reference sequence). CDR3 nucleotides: TGTGCCCAAACCAGGCAGGGGGCCTACGAGCAGTACTTC. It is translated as CAQTRQGAYEQYF.

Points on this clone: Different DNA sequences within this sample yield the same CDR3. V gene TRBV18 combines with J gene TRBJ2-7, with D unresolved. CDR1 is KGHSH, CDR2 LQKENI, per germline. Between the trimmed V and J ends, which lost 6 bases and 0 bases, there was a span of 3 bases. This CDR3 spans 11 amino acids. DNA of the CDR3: TGTGCCAGCTCCCGCTCCTACGAGCAGTACTTC. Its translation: CASSRSYEQYF.

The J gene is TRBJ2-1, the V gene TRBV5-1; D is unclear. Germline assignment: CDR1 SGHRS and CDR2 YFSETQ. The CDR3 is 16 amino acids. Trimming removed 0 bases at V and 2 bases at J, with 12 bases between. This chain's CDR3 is CASSLGAGLAYNEQFF. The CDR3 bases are TGCGCCAGCAGCTTGGGTGCCGGGCTTGCCTACAATGAGCAGTTCTTC.

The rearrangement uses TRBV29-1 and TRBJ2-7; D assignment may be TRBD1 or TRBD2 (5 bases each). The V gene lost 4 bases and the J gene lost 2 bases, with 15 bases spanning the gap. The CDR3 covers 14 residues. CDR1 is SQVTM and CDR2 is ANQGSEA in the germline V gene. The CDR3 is CSVASPRDPYEQYF. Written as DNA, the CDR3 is TGCAGCGTTGCATCACCTCGGGACCCCTACGAGCAGTACTTC.

The CDR3 DNA reads TGTGCCAGCACTAGGGACACCGGGGAGCTGTTTTTT. Its protein is CASTRDTGELFF. V and J are TRBV6-1 and TRBJ2-2; the D is unclear. CDR1 is MNHNS and CDR2 is SASEGT in the germline V gene. V lost 7 bases and J 3 bases, leaving 6 bases between the germline ends. The CDR3 covers 12 residues.

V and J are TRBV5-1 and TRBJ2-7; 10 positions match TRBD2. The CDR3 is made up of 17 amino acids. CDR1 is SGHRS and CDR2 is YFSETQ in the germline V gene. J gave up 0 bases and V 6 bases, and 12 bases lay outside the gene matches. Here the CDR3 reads CASKLGPSGSSSYEQYF. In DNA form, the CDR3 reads TGCGCCAGCAAGCTTGGTCCTAGCGGGAGTAGCTCCTACGAGCAGTACTTC.

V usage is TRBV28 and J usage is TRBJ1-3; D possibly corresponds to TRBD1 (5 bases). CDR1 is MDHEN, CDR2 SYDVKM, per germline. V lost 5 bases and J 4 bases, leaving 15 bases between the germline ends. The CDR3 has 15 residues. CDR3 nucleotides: TGTGCCAGCAGTGGTCTGGGGGTGCGGGGAAACACCATATATTTT. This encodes CASSGLGVRGNTIYF.

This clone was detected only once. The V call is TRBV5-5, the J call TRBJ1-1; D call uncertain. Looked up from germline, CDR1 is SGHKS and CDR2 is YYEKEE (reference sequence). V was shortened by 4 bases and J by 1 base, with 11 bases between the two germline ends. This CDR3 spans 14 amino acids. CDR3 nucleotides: TGTGCCAGCAGCCTCAAGGGCGAGAACACTGAAGCTTTCTTT. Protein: CASSLKGENTEAFF.

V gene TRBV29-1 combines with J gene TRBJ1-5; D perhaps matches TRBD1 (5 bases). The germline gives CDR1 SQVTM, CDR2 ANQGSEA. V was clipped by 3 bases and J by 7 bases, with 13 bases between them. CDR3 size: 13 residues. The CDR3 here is CSVDPGTGQPQHF. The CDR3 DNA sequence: TGCAGCGTTGACCCTGGGACGGGGCAGCCCCAGCATTTT.

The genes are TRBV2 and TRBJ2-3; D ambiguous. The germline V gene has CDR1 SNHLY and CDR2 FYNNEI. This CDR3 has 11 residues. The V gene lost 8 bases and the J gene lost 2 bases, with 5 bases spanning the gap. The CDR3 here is CASADTDTQYF. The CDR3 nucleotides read TGTGCCAGCGCAGACACAGATACGCAGTATTTT.

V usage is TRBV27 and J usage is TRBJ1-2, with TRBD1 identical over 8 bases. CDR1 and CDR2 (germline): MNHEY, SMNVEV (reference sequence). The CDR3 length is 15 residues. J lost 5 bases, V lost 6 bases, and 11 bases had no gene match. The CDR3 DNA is TGTGCCAGCAGGAGAGCCGGACAGGGAGGGTATGGCTACACCTTC. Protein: CASRRAGQGGYGYTF.

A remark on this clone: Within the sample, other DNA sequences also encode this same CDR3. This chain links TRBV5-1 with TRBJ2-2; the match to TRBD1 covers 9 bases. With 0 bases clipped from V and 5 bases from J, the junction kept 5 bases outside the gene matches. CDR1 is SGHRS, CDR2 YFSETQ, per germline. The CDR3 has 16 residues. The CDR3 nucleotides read TGCGCCAGCAGCTTGGCGGGACAGGGAAATACCGGGGAGCTGTTTTTT. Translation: CASSLAGQGNTGELFF.

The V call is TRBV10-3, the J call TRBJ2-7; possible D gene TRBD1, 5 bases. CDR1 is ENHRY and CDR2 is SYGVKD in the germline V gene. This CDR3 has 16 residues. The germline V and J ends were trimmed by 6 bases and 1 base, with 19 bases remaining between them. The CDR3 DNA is TGTGCCATCAGGAAGGACAATCTAGGAGCTTCCTACGAGCAGTACTTC. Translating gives CAIRKDNLGASYEQYF.

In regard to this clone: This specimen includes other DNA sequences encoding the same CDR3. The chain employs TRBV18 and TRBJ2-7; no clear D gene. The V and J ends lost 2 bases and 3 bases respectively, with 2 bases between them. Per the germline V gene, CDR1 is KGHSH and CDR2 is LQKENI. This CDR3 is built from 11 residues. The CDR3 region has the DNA TGTGCCAGCTCACCATTCTACGAGCAGTACTTC. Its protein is CASSPFYEQYF.

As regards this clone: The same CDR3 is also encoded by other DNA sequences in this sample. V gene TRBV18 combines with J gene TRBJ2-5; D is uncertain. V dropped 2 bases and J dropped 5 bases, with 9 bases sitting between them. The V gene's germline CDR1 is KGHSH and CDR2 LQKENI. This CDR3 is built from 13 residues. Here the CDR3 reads CASSPGVTETQYF. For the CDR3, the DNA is TGTGCCAGCTCACCAGGGGTCACGGAGACCCAGTACTTC.

The CDR3 spells CASSFSTSGSSNTGELFF. The CDR3, as DNA: TGTGCCAGCAGTTTTTCTACTAGCGGGAGTTCTAACACCGGGGAGCTGTTTTTT. V gene TRBV2 combines with J gene TRBJ2-2; 11 nucleotides agree with TRBD2. This CDR3 contains 18 residues. Germline CDR1 SNHLY, CDR2 FYNNEI. The trim removed 5 bases at V and 2 bases at J, leaving 10 bases unmatched.

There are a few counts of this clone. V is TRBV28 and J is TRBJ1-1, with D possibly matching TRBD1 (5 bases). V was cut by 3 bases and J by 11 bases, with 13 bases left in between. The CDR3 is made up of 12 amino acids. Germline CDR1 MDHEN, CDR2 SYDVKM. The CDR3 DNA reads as TGTGCCAGCAGTTTCGGTGGCAGGGAGGCTTTCTTT. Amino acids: CASSFGGREAFF. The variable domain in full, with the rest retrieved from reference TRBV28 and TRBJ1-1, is DVKVTQSSRYLVKRTGEKVFLECVQDMDHENMFWYRQDPGLGLRLIYFSYDVKMKEKGDIPEGYSVSREKKERFSLILESASTNQTSMYLCASSFGGREAFFGQGTRLTVV.

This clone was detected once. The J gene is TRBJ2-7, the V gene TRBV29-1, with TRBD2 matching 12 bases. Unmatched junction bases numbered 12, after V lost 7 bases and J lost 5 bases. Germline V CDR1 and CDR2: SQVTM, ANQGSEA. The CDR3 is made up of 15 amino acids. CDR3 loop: CSARRLAGAADEQYF. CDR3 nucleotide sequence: TGCAGCGCTCGAAGACTAGCGGGAGCGGCGGACGAGCAGTACTTC.

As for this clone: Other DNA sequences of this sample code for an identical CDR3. CDR3 bases: TGCAGCGTTCGGTCTAGCGGGGGGGAGACCCAGTACTTC. This gives the protein CSVRSSGGETQYF. This sequence joins TRBV29-1 and TRBJ2-5; 11 positions agree with TRBD2. This CDR3 is built from 13 residues. In germline, CDR1 is SQVTM, CDR2 ANQGSEA. V gave up 5 bases and J gave up 5 bases; unmatched junction bases: 4.

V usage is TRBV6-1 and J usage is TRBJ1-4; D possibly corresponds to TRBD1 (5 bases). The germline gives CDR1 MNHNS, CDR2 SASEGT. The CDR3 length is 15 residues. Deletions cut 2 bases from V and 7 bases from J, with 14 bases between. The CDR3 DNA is TGTGCCAGCAGTGAATTTGGGGCCTGGGGTGAAAAACTGTTTTTT. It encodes CASSEFGAWGEKLFF.

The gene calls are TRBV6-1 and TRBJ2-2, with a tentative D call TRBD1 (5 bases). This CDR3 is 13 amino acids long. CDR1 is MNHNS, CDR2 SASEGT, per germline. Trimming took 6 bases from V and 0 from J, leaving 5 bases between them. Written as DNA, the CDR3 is TGTGCCAGCAGGGACACGAACACCGGGGAGCTGTTTTTT. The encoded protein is CASRDTNTGELFF.

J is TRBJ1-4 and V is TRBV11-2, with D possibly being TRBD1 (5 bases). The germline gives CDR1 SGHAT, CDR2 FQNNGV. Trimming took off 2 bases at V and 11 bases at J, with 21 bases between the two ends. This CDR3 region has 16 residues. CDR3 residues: CASSLRGLEKGRKLFF. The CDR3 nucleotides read TGTGCCAGCAGCTTACGGGGGTTGGAAAAGGGGCGCAAACTGTTTTTT.

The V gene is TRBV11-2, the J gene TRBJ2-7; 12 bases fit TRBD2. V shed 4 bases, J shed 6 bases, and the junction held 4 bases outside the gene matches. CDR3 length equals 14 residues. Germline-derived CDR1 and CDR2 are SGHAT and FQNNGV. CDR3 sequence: CASSSLAGGVEQYF. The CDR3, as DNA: TGTGCCAGCAGCTCCCTAGCGGGAGGGGTCGAGCAGTACTTC.

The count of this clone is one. CDR3 in amino acids: CASSPGTASTDTQYF. The CDR3 nucleotides read TGTGCCAGCAGCCCAGGGACAGCTAGCACAGATACGCAGTATTTT. The rearrangement uses TRBV7-3 and TRBJ2-3; 7 bases align to TRBD1. V lost 5 bases, J lost 0 bases, and 5 bases stayed unmatched. The CDR3 spans 15 residues. Germline V gene lookup returns CDR1 SGHTA and CDR2 FQGTGA.

As DNA, the CDR3 is TGTGCCAGCAAGTTAGGACGAGGCCCTGAAGCTTTCTTT. Its protein is CASKLGRGPEAFF. This sequence joins TRBV2 and TRBJ1-1; the D is unclear. Germline CDR1 and CDR2: SNHLY and FYNNEI. V dropped 7 bases and J dropped 6 bases, with 15 bases sitting between them. The CDR3 spans 13 residues.

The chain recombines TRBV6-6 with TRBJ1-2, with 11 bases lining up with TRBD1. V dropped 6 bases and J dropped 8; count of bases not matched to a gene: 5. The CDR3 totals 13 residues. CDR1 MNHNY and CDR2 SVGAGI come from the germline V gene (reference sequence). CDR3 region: CASSRTGGRGYTF. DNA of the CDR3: TGTGCCAGCAGCCGGACAGGGGGCAGGGGCTACACCTTC.